These 5 T cell receptor beta chains share one sample of origin, sequenced in a study of CXCR3-negative and CXCR3-positive naive CD8 T cells. The method, 5' RACE with UMI labels, was used to prepare the TRB cDNA libraries. TCRdb re-called the 5' RACE reads, yielding one record per CDR3 amino acid sequence without DNA. The ten most abundant clones cover approximately 0.72% of a sample with tens of thousands of distinct CDR3 sequences. General study findings and limits: Compared with CXCR3-negative naive cells, CXCR3-positive naive cells showed more hydrophobic TRB CDR3s.

For these receptors, no antigen is known. What was sequenced was naive CXCR3+ CD8+ T cells from blood. The subset here: CD45RO-CCR7+CD27+CD95- naive CD8+ T cells expressing CXCR3 (TNR3+). The receptors here all came from a human donor in good health. Some clones in this sample may be carry-over from other donors' samples.

This chain joins TRBV20-1 and TRBJ2-7. Germline V gives CDR1 DFQATT, CDR2 SNEGSKA (reference sequence). The CDR3 spans 14 residues. CDR3 residues: CSARRDAYPYEQYF.

The gene calls are TRBV21-1 and TRBJ2-1. TRBV21-1 is noted as a pseudogene. CDR3 length: 17 residues. The chain's CDR3 is CASSKLSADRGWNEQFF.

This rearrangement joins TRBV7-9 to TRBJ2-4; without DNA, the TCRdb call of TRBD1 cannot be checked. The CDR3 sequence is 17 residues long. CDR1 SEHNR and CDR2 FQNEAQ come from the germline V gene (reference sequence). CDR3 sequence: CASSSPPGAGAENIQYF.

The rearrangement uses TRBV7-9 and TRBJ1-4; TCRdb's assignment of TRBD1 cannot be checked, as there is no DNA. The CDR3 runs 18 residues. Germline CDR1 is SEHNR and CDR2 is FQNEAQ (reference sequence). The CDR3 here is CASSFPGTGMATNEKLFF.

The chain combines TRBV12-5 with TRBJ2-3; the TCRdb D gene call, TRBD1, has no DNA to confirm it. The CDR3 is 19 residues long. Per the germline V gene, CDR1 is LGHNT and CDR2 is FRNRAP. The CDR3 reads CASGSHRPGEEADADTQYF.